The sequence of this TCR beta chain was determined in a study of T cell repertoires in cytomegalovirus infection. CDR1 and CDR2 from the germline V gene are SGHTA and FQGNSA. The CDR3 has 17 amino acids. V dropped 7 bases and J dropped 0 bases, with 20 bases sitting between them. In its sample, this clonotype was seen many times. TCRdb re-analysed the reads in MiXCR, keeping a single row per CDR3 protein. Of 97,000 or so distinct CDR3 sequences detected, more than 15% appear once; the ten largest clones hold approximately 7.6%. The clonotype comes from a human donor in good health (CMV status not recorded). Some clones in this sample may be carry-over from other donors' samples. This chain connects TRBV7-2 to TRBJ2-3; tentatively, D is TRBD2 (6 bases). Specimen: PBMCs. The CDR3 here is CASMKPRLALSTDTQYF. CDR3 DNA: TGTGCCAGCATGAAGCCCCGGCTAGCGCTAAGCACAGATACGCAGTATTTT.